The 7 T cell receptor beta chains below come from one sample, sequenced in a study of metastatic and nonmetastatic thyroid tumors. Via MiXCR, TCRdb re-called the PCR reads. The sample records some 83,000 clones, roughly an eighth being singletons. Thyroid surgery was preceded by no treatment in any patient. The specimen was tumor tissue. The receptors here all came from a female donor with papillary thyroid cancer or a benign thyroid nodule (not recorded which). Some clones in this sample may be carry-over from other donors' samples.

CDR3 sequence: CASSEAGAMNTEAFF. The DNA of the CDR3 is TGTGCCAGCAGTGAAGCTGGGGCCATGAACACTGAAGCTTTCTTT. The gene calls are TRBV2 and TRBJ1-1; possibly TRBD1 for D (5 bases). CDR1 SNHLY and CDR2 FYNNEI come from the germline V gene. V was trimmed by 0 bases and J by 0 bases, leaving 8 bases between them. The CDR3 is made up of 15 amino acids.

This clone was counted many times. The rearrangement uses TRBV5-8 and TRBJ1-5, with TRBD1 as a possible D gene (6 bases). CDR1 is SGHTS and CDR2 is YDEGEE in the germline V gene. V lost 9 bases, J lost 3 bases, and 16 bases lay in between. The CDR3 totals 14 residues. CDR3 nucleotide sequence: TGTGCCACCGCGTCAGGGGCTAACAATCAGCCCCAGCATTTT. Its protein is CATASGANNQPQHF.

V and J are TRBV7-6 and TRBJ2-7; D not certain. Germline V gives CDR1 SGHVS, CDR2 FNYEAQ. There are 12 residues in the CDR3. The V and J ends lost 5 bases and 10 bases respectively, with 15 bases between them. CDR3 sequence (DNA): TGTGCCAGCAGCGCGTGGTCGAGCGTTCAGTACTTC. Translating it yields CASSAWSSVQYF.

Turning to this clone: Since a much larger clone is just one base distant, this may be a read error. J is TRBJ2-3 and V is TRBV6-2 or TRBV6-3; D may be TRBD1 (6 bases). Between the trimmed V and J ends, which lost 6 bases and 1 base, there was a span of 14 bases. Germline loops: CDR1 MNHEY, CDR2 SVGEGT. The CDR3 consists of 15 residues. This chain's CDR3 is CASRELGAGTDTQYF. CDR3 nucleotides: TGTGCCAGCAGAGAGCTGGGGGCAGGCACAGATACGCAGTATTTT.

In DNA, the CDR3 is TGTGCCAGCAGCCCCAATGAGCAGTTCTTC. It specifies CASSPNEQFF. V gene TRBV28 combines with J gene TRBJ2-1; D not resolved. The CDR3 totals 10 residues. Trimming shortened V by 6 bases and J by 6 bases, and 3 bases separated the two germline ends. Germline V lookup: CDR1 MDHEN, CDR2 SYDVKM.

This clone was counted at least ten times. Other nucleotide sequences in the sample specify the same CDR3. V gene TRBV15 combines with J gene TRBJ2-3; the D gene could be TRBD1 or TRBD2 (5 bases each). V shed 7 bases and J shed 4 bases, with 21 bases lying between them. Germline-derived CDR1 and CDR2 are LNHNV and YYDKDF (reference sequence). The CDR3 runs 16 residues. The CDR3 region is CATTRDRGTWADTQYF. In DNA form, the CDR3 reads TGTGCCACCACCCGGGATAGGGGCACGTGGGCAGATACGCAGTATTTT.

As concerns this clone: A read error may explain this, as a much larger clone is one base away. V usage is TRBV6-2 or TRBV6-3 and J usage is TRBJ1-1; the D gene is possibly TRBD1 (5 bases). This CDR3 is 13 amino acids long. CDR1 and CDR2 from the germline V gene are MNHEY and SVGEGT. Trimming left V 4 bases short and J 7 bases short, with 13 bases between. In DNA, the CDR3 is TGTGCCAGCAGTTCCTCATGGGGCGGTGAAGCTTTCTTT. Translated: CASSSSWGGEAFF.